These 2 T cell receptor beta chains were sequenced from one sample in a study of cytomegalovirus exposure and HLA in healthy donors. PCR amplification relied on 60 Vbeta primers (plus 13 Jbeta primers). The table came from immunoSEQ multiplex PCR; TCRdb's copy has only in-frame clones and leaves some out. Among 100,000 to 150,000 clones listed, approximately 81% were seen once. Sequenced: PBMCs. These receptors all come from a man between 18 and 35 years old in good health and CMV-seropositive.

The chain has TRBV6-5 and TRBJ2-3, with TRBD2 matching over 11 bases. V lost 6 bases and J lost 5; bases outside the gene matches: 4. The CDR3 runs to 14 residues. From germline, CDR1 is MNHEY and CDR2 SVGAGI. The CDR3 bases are TGTGCCAGCAGGGTGGGGACTAGCGGAGATACGCAGTATTTT. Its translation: CASRVGTSGDTQYF.

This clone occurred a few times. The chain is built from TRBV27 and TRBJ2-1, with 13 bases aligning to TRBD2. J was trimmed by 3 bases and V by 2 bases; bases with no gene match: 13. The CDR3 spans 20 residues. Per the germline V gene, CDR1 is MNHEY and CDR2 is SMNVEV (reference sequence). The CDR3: CASSLIRTSGSVFIYNEQFF. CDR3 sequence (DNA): TGTGCCAGCAGTTTAATTCGGACTAGCGGGAGTGTATTCATCTACAATGAGCAGTTCTTC.